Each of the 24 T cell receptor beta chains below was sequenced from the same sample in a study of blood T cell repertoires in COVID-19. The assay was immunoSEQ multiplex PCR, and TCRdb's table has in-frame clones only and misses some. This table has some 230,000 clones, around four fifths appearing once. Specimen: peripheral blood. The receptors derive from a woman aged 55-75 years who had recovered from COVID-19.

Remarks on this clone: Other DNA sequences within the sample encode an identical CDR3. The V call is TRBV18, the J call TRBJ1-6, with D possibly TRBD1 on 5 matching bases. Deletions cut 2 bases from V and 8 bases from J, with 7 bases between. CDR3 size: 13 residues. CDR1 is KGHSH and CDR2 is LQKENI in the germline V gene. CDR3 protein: CASSPGGDSPLHF. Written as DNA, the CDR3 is TGTGCCAGCTCACCAGGGGGGGATTCACCCCTCCACTTT.

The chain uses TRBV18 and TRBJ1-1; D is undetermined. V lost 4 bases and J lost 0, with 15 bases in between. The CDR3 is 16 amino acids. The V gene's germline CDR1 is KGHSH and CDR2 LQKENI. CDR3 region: CASSRMSGFMNTEAFF. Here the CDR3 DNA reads TGTGCCAGCTCACGTATGTCCGGGTTCATGAACACTGAAGCTTTCTTT.

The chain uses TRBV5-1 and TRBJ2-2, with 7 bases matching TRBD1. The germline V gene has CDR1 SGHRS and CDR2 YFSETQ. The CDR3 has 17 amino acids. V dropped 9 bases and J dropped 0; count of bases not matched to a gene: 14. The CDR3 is CATQGTGAIANTGELFF. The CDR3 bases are TGCGCCACCCAGGGAACAGGGGCCATCGCGAACACCGGGGAGCTGTTTTTT.

The CDR3 loop reads CASSLSGSEGGYTF. The CDR3 coding sequence is TGTGCCAGCAGCTTATCAGGTAGCGAAGGCGGCTACACCTTC. The chain is built from TRBV7-9 and TRBJ1-2; D uncertain. The CDR3 spans 14 residues. Germline lookup yields CDR1 SEHNR and CDR2 FQNEAQ (reference sequence). Trimming pared 2 bases from V and 8 bases from J, leaving 15 bases between. The whole variable domain, filled in from reference TRBV7-9 and TRBJ1-2, reads DTGVSQNPRHKITKRGQNVTFRCDPISEHNRLYWYRQTLGQGPEFLTYFQNEAQLEKSRLLSDRFSAERPKGSFSTLEIQRTEQGDSAMYLCASSLSGSEGGYTFGSGTRLTVV.

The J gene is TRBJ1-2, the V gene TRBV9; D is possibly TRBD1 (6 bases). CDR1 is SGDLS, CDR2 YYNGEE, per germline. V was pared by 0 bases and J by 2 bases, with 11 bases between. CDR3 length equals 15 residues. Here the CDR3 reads CASSVGGRGNYGYTF. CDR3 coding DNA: TGTGCCAGCAGCGTAGGTGGCAGGGGAAACTATGGCTACACCTTC. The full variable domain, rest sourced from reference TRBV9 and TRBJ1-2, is DSGVTQTPKHLITATGQRVTLRCSPRSGDLSVYWYQQSLDQGLQFLIQYYNGEERAKGNILERFSAQQFPDLHSELNLSSLELGDSALYFCASSVGGRGNYGYTFGSGTRLTVV.

CDR3 loop: CASSLTGTAYNEQFF. The CDR3 DNA reads as TGTGCCAGCAGCTTGACAGGGACGGCCTACAATGAGCAGTTCTTC. This chain joins TRBV7-2 and TRBJ2-1; 7 bases fit TRBD1. The CDR3 has 15 residues. Germline CDR1 and CDR2: SGHTA and FQGNSA. The junction had 4 bases not matched to a gene; V was cut back by 3 bases and J by 2 bases.

The CDR3 protein is CASSQSVRDRDNSPLHF. The CDR3 nucleotides are TGCGCCAGCAGCCAAAGCGTCCGGGACAGGGATAATTCACCCCTCCACTTT. The V call is TRBV4-1, the J call TRBJ1-6, with 9 positions matching TRBD1. The germline gives CDR1 MGHRA, CDR2 YSYEKL. The CDR3 has 17 amino acids. The junction had 7 bases not matched to a gene; V was cut back by 2 bases and J by 5 bases.

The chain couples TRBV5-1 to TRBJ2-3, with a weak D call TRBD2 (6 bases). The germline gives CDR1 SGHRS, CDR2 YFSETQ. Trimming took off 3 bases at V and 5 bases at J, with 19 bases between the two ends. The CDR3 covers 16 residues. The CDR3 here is CASSSSGGWGGDTQYF. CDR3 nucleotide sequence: TGCGCCAGCAGCTCCTCCGGGGGTTGGGGAGGAGATACGCAGTATTTT.

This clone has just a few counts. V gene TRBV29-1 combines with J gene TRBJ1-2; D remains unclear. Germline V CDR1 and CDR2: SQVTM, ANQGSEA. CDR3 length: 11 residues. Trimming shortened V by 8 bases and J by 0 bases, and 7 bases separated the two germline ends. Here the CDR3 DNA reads TGCAGCTCTAGAGCTAACTATGGCTACACCTTC. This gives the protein CSSRANYGYTF.

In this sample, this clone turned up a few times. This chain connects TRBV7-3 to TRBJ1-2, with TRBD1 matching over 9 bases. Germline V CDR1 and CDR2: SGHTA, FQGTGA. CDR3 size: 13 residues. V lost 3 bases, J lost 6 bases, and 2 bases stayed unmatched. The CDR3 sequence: CASSFTGGDGYTF. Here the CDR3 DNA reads TGTGCCAGCAGCTTCACAGGGGGCGATGGCTACACCTTC.

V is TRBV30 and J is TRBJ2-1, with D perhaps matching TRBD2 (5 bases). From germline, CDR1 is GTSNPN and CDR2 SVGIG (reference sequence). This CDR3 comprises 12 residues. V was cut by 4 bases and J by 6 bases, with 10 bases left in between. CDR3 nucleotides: TGTGCCTGGAACAATGAGGGCAATGAGCAGTTCTTC. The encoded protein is CAWNNEGNEQFF.

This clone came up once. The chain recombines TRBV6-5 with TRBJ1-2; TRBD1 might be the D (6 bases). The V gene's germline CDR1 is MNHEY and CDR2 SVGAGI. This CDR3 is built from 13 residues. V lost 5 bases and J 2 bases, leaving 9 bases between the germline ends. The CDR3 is CASSPGQNYGYTF. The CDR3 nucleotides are TGTGCCAGCAGTCCTGGACAGAACTATGGCTACACCTTC.

This chain's CDR3 is CASSYLRQGGSLALHF. The CDR3, as DNA: TGTGCCAGCTCATATCTCCGACAGGGGGGCTCCTTAGCGCTCCACTTT. The rearrangement joins TRBV18 to TRBJ1-6, with TRBD1 matching 9 bases. The junction had 18 bases not matched to a gene; V was cut back by 5 bases and J by 16 bases. Germline V gives CDR1 KGHSH, CDR2 LQKENI. This CDR3 spans 16 amino acids.

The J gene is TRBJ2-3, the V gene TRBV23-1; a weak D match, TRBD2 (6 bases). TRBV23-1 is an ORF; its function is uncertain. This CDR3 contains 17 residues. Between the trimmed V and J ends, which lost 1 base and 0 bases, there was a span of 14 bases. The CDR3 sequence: CASSQWGSGRSTDTQYF. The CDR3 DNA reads TGCGCCAGCAGTCAATGGGGAAGCGGGCGGAGCACAGATACGCAGTATTTT.

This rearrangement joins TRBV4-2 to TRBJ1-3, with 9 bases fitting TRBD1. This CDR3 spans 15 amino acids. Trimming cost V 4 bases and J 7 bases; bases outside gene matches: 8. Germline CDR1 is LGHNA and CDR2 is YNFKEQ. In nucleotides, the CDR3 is TGTGCCAGCAGCCTACAAACGACAGGGGGGAACACCATATATTTT. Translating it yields CASSLQTTGGNTIYF.

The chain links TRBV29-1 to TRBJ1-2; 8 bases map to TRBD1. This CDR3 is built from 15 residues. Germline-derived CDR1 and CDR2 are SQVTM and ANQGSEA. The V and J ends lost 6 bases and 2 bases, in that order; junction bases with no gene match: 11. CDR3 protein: CSVLPNRGANYGYTF. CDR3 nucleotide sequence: TGCAGCGTCCTTCCCAACAGGGGGGCCAACTATGGCTACACCTTC.

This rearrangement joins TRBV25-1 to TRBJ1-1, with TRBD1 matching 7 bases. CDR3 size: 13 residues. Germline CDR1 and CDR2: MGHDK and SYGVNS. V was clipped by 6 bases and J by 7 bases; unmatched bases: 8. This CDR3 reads CASSSPGQSEAFF. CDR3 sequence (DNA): TGTGCCAGCAGCTCCCCGGGACAGAGTGAAGCTTTCTTT.

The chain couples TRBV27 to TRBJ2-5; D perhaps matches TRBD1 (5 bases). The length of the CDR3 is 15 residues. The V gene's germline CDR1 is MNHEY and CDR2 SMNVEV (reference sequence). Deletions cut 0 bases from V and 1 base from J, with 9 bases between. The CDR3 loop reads CASSLSWQGQETQYF. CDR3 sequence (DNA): TGTGCCAGCAGTTTATCGTGGCAGGGCCAAGAGACCCAGTACTTC.

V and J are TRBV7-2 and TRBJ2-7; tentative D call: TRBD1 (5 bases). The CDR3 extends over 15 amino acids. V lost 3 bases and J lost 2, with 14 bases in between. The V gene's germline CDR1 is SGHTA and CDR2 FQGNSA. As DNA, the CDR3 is TGTGCCAGCAGCTTCCAGGGTGGGCCAACCTACGAGCAGTACTTC. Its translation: CASSFQGGPTYEQYF.

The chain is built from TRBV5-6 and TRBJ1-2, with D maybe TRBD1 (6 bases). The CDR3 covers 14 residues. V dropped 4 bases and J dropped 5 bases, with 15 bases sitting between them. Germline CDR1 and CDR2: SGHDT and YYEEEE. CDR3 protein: CASSPGWGPYGYTF. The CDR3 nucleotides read TGTGCCAGCAGCCCGGGGTGGGGGCCTTATGGCTACACCTTC.

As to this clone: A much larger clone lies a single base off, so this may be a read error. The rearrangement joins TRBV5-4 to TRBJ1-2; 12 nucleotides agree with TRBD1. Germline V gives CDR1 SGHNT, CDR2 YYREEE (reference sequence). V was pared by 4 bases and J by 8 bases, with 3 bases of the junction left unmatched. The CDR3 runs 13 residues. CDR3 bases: TGTGCCAGCAGCCCGGGACAGGGGGCGGGCTACACCTTC. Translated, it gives CASSPGQGAGYTF.

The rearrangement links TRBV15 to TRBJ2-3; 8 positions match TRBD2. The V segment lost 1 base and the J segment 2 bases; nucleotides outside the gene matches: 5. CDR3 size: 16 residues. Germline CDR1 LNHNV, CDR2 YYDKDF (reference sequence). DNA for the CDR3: TGTGCCACCAGCAGAGGAACTAGCGGAAACACAGATACGCAGTATTTT. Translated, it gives CATSRGTSGNTDTQYF.

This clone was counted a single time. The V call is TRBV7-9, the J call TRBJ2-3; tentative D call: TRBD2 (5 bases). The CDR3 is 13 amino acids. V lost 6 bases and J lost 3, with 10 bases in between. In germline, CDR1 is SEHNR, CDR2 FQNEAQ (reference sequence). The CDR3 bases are TGTGCCAGCAGTGTACCGGGGACAGATACGCAGTATTTT. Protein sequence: CASSVPGTDTQYF.

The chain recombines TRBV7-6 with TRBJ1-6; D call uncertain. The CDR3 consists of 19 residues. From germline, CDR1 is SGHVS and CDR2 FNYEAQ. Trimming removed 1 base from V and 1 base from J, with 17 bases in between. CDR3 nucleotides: TGTGCCAGCAGCTTAGGCGATTTAGGTGAGCGATCCTATAATTCACCCCTCCACTTT. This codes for CASSLGDLGERSYNSPLHF.